Ten or more counts support the clone carrying this T cell receptor beta chain. Arm-PCR of CDR3 regions with iRepertoire HTBI primers generated TCR beta libraries. TCRdb fed the multiplex PCR reads into MiXCR, producing one record per CDR3 protein. The table shows around 400,000 distinct CDR3 sequences, with 15% to 17% occurring only once. The record originates from a study of regulatory T cells in long-lasting Graves disease. The CDR3 runs to 13 residues. V lost 3 bases to trimming and J lost 6 bases, with 9 bases between them. Germline V gene data show CDR1 as MNHEY and CDR2 as SVGAGI. The time point is: newly diagnosed GD, antithyroid drugs for less than 3 months. After RNA was extracted from PBMCs, the TCR library was made from it.

The sequence came from a female donor with Graves disease. The chain carries TRBV6-5 and TRBJ1-5; D is unresolved. This specimen consisted of peripheral blood mononuclear cells (PBMCs), obtained at new diagnosis, from a patient treated with antithyroid drugs. The CDR3 DNA sequence: TGTGCCAGCAGTTATCGGACGGGTCAGCCCCAGCATTTT. Translation gives CASSYRTGQPQHF.